This is a list of T cell receptor beta chains from one sample in a study of OX40 agonist ivuxolimab in advanced cancers. Sequenced by immunoSEQ multiplex PCR; TCRdb stores in-frame clones only, minus some. The table shows under 80,000 clones, with about 89% occurring only once. The sequences come from CD4+ or CD8+ T cells sorted from blood, collected in a trial of the OX40 agonist ivuxolimab. All receptors come from an adult with an advanced solid tumor such as melanoma, head and neck, liver or kidney cancer. The CDR3 runs from the conserved cysteine through the conserved F or W. Fields, in order: clone size, J gene, V gene, D gene, CDR3 DNA, CDR3 protein. D genes are given only for firm matches. Clone size, where shown, is once, few, many, or a class for clones that have expanded.

clone_size: few
j_call: TRBJ2-7
v_call: TRBV9
d_call: -
cdr3_nt: TGTGCCAGCAGCGTAGGGACAGCCAGCTCCTACGAGCAGTACTTC
cdr3_aa: CASSVGTASSYEQYF

clone_size: -
j_call: TRBJ1-2
v_call: TRBV5-4
d_call: -
cdr3_nt: TGTGCCAGCAGCTTGGAGGGGGGAGGCTACACCTTC
cdr3_aa: CASSLEGGGYTF

clone_size: medium-sized
j_call: TRBJ2-7
v_call: TRBV29-1
d_call: -
cdr3_nt: TGCAGCGCCGGCGTGCGGAACGAGCAGTACTTC
cdr3_aa: CSAGVRNEQYF

clone_size: medium-sized
j_call: TRBJ2-7
v_call: TRBV29-1
d_call: -
cdr3_nt: TGCAGCGCCCGTCTGGGCTCGGAGCAGTACTTC
cdr3_aa: CSARLGSEQYF

clone_size: once
j_call: TRBJ1-4
v_call: TRBV9
d_call: TRBD1
cdr3_nt: TGTGCCAGCAGCTCTGCCGGGACAGGGGGTGAAAAACTGTTTTTT
cdr3_aa: CASSSAGTGGEKLFF

clone_size: -
j_call: TRBJ2-7
v_call: TRBV7-2
d_call: -
cdr3_nt: TGTGCCAGCAGCCCACGTTGGGACATCGCAAACCAGAACGAGCAGTACTTC
cdr3_aa: CASSPRWDIANQNEQYF

clone_size: -
j_call: TRBJ2-7
v_call: TRBV27
d_call: -
cdr3_nt: TGTGCCAGCAGTTTTGAGGGCCGATGGCCGTTGGGTGAGCAGTACTTC
cdr3_aa: CASSFEGRWPLGEQYF

clone_size: -
j_call: TRBJ2-1
v_call: TRBV4-1
d_call: TRBD1
cdr3_nt: TGCGCCAGCAGCCAAGATTTAAGGACAGGGCGAGAGAATGAGCAGTTCTTC
cdr3_aa: CASSQDLRTGRENEQFF

clone_size: -
j_call: TRBJ1-3
v_call: TRBV28
d_call: TRBD1
cdr3_nt: TGTGCCAGCAGTTTAGGAAGGCAGGGGGCGTTTCGGAACACCATATATTTT
cdr3_aa: CASSLGRQGAFRNTIYF

clone_size: once
j_call: TRBJ2-5
v_call: TRBV19
d_call: TRBD2
cdr3_nt: TGTGCCAGTAGTGGGCAGGGACTAGCACGGACCCAGTACTTC
cdr3_aa: CASSGQGLARTQYF

clone_size: -
j_call: TRBJ2-3
v_call: TRBV7-8
d_call: -
cdr3_nt: TGTGCCAGCAGCTTACGTACGGGAGAGGCAGATACGCAGTATTTT
cdr3_aa: CASSLRTGEADTQYF

clone_size: -
j_call: TRBJ2-7
v_call: TRBV2
d_call: -
cdr3_nt: TGTGCCAGCACCCAAGGACCGGCGGTCGAGCAGTACTTC
cdr3_aa: CASTQGPAVEQYF

clone_size: -
j_call: TRBJ2-7
v_call: TRBV15
d_call: TRBD1
cdr3_nt: TGTGCCACCAGCAGGGACAGGGGGTCCGACGAGCAGTACTTC
cdr3_aa: CATSRDRGSDEQYF

clone_size: -
j_call: TRBJ2-7
v_call: TRBV7-6
d_call: TRBD1
cdr3_nt: TGTGCCAGCAGCTTAACTTTGGGACAGGGGGCCTACGAGCAGTACTTC
cdr3_aa: CASSLTLGQGAYEQYF

clone_size: -
j_call: TRBJ2-3
v_call: TRBV5-6
d_call: TRBD2
cdr3_nt: TGTGCCAGCAGCTTGGCGGGAGGTAGCGGGGGGGCCCGGACAGATACGCAGTATTTT
cdr3_aa: CASSLAGGSGGARTDTQYF

clone_size: -
j_call: TRBJ1-2
v_call: TRBV27
d_call: -
cdr3_nt: TGTGCCAGCAGCTGGGTCTCGGGCGGTGGCTACACCTTC
cdr3_aa: CASSWVSGGGYTF

clone_size: -
j_call: TRBJ1-6
v_call: TRBV21-1
d_call: -
cdr3_nt: TGTGCCAGCAAACCCGGACGGCTGAGGTCACCCCTCCACTTT
cdr3_aa: CASKPGRLRSPLHF

clone_size: once
j_call: TRBJ2-7
v_call: TRBV19
d_call: TRBD1
cdr3_nt: TGTGCCAGTAGCCCGGGACAGACCTACGAGCAGTACTTC
cdr3_aa: CASSPGQTYEQYF

clone_size: -
j_call: TRBJ1-5
v_call: TRBV28
d_call: -
cdr3_nt: TGTGCCAGCAGTTTATCGGGCAGCAATCAGCCCCAGCATTTT
cdr3_aa: CASSLSGSNQPQHF

clone_size: -
j_call: TRBJ2-7
v_call: TRBV6-5
d_call: -
cdr3_nt: TGTGCCAGCAGGCGCAGTCCCTGGAGCTCCTACGAGCAGTACTTC
cdr3_aa: CASRRSPWSSYEQYF

clone_size: -
j_call: TRBJ2-7
v_call: TRBV19
d_call: -
cdr3_nt: TGTGCCAGTAGCAGCAGCTACGAGCAGTACTTC
cdr3_aa: CASSSSYEQYF

clone_size: -
j_call: TRBJ2-3
v_call: TRBV7-2
d_call: TRBD2
cdr3_nt: TGTGCCAGCAGCTTAGATAGCGGGAGTCGTGCAGATACGCAGTATTTT
cdr3_aa: CASSLDSGSRADTQYF

clone_size: -
j_call: TRBJ1-1
v_call: TRBV7-9
d_call: -
cdr3_nt: TGTGCCAGCAGCCCCACCGGGGCCCAAGGGGACACTGAAGCTTTCTTT
cdr3_aa: CASSPTGAQGDTEAFF

clone_size: -
j_call: TRBJ1-1
v_call: TRBV5-1
d_call: -
cdr3_nt: TGCGCCAGCAGCTTGGGGTTCCAGGGGAGAGTGAACACTGAAGCTTTCTTT
cdr3_aa: CASSLGFQGRVNTEAFF

clone_size: -
j_call: TRBJ2-2
v_call: TRBV27
d_call: TRBD2
cdr3_nt: TGTGCCAGCAGTTCGGGACTAGCCGACGAAGCCGGGGAGCTGTTTTTT
cdr3_aa: CASSSGLADEAGELFF

clone_size: -
j_call: TRBJ2-1
v_call: TRBV27
d_call: -
cdr3_nt: TGTGCCAGCAGTGGGATTGAACCCCGGGATGAGCAGTTCTTC
cdr3_aa: CASSGIEPRDEQFF

clone_size: -
j_call: TRBJ2-7
v_call: TRBV6-5
d_call: TRBD1
cdr3_nt: TGTGCCAGCAGCCTGAAGACAGGGGCGTCCTACGAGCAGTACTTC
cdr3_aa: CASSLKTGASYEQYF

clone_size: once
j_call: TRBJ1-2
v_call: TRBV7-9
d_call: -
cdr3_nt: TGTGCCAGCAGCTTAGAAGGGGCAGGTGGCTACACCTTC
cdr3_aa: CASSLEGAGGYTF

clone_size: -
j_call: TRBJ1-1
v_call: TRBV5-6
d_call: -
cdr3_nt: TGTGCCAGCAGCTTGCGCAGGCTGAACACTGAAGCTTTCTTT
cdr3_aa: CASSLRRLNTEAFF

clone_size: -
j_call: TRBJ1-4
v_call: TRBV7-6
d_call: -
cdr3_nt: TGTGCCAGCAGCTCATTACCGGGCCCCCTAGGGGAAAAACTGTTTTTT
cdr3_aa: CASSSLPGPLGEKLFF

clone_size: once
j_call: TRBJ1-5
v_call: TRBV6-1
d_call: -
cdr3_nt: TGTGCCAGCCACAATCAGCCCCAGCATTTT
cdr3_aa: CASHNQPQHF

clone_size: -
j_call: TRBJ1-1
v_call: TRBV5-6
d_call: TRBD1
cdr3_nt: TGTGCCAGCAGCTGGGGACAGGGGTGGACTGAAGCTTTCTTT
cdr3_aa: CASSWGQGWTEAFF

clone_size: once
j_call: TRBJ2-7
v_call: TRBV7-8
d_call: TRBD2
cdr3_nt: TGTGCCAGCAGCCGCGGGAGGGCCTTGGACGAGCAGTACTTC
cdr3_aa: CASSRGRALDEQYF

clone_size: -
j_call: TRBJ2-3
v_call: TRBV19
d_call: -
cdr3_nt: TGTGCCAGTACCGCAGGGGAAGCCGGCTCAGATACGCAGTATTTT
cdr3_aa: CASTAGEAGSDTQYF

clone_size: -
j_call: TRBJ2-7
v_call: TRBV28
d_call: TRBD2
cdr3_nt: TGTGCCAGCAGTTTATCTGGGAGGGCGAGGACCTACGAGCAGTACTTC
cdr3_aa: CASSLSGRARTYEQYF